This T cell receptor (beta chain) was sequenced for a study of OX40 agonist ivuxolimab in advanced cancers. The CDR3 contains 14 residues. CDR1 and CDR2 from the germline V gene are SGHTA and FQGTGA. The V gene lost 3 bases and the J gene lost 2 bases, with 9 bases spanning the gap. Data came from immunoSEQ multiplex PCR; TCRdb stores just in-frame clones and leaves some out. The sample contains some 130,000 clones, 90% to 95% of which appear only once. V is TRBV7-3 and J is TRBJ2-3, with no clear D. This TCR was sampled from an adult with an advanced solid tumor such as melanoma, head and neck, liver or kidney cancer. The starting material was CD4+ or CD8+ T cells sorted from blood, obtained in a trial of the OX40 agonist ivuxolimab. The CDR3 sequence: CASSFDVLTDTQYF. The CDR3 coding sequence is TGTGCCAGCAGCTTTGACGTACTCACAGATACGCAGTATTTT.